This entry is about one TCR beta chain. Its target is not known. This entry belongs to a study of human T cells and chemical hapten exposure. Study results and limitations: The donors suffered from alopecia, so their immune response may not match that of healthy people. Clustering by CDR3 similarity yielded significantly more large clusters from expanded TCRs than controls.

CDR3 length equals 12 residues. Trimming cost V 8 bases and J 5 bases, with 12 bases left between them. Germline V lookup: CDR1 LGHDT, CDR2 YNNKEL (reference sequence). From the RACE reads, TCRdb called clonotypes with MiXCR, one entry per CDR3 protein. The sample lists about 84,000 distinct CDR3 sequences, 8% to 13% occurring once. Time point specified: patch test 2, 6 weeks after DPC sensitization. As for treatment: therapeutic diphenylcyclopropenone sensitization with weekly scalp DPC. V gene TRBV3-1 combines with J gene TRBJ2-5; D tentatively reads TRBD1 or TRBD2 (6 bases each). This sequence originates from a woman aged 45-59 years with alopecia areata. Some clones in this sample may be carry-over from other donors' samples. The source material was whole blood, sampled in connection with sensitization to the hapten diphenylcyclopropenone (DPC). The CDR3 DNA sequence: TGTGCCAGCTGGGGGCTAGCGGAGACCCAGTACTTC. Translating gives CASWGLAETQYF.